The present T cell receptor beta chain was sequenced within a study of blood T cell repertoires in COVID-19 (dated by TCRdb to 2018 to 2021). Concerning the study at large: The collaborator samples originated in the United States, Italy and Spain and spanned the acute and convalescent phases of COVID-19. Where HLA class I and class II types were available, the types were taken from metadata supplied by the sample provider, not from assay-based typing. The dataset comprised deeply sampled blood TCRbeta repertoires from subjects exposed to, actively infected with, or recovered from COVID-19. A de-identified subject ID, COVID-19 status, age in years and sex were almost always included in the sample metadata. Samples came from the ongoing ImmuneRACE study (first 160 participants) plus 1,254 subjects from 6 global collaborators. The material from the prospective study consisted of cDNA or gDNA derived from T cells, B-cell-depleted T cells, or PBMCs. The repertoires were made available in a free public database intended to serve as a resource for research on the immune response to SARS-CoV-2.

Overall results and qualifications from the work: The amount of clinical and demographic metadata varied by source and participant and was provided uncurated.

TCRbeta CDR3 regions were amplified from genomic DNA using the immunoSEQ Assay, a bias-controlled multiplex PCR. The study's processing was this. The number of nucleated cells in each sample was estimated from the amplification of reference gene primers within the assay. Sequence reads were collapsed and filtered to measure the absolute abundance of every unique TCRbeta CDR3 rearrangement. For each sample, productive Simpson clonality was calculated as the square root of Simpson's diversity index over productive rearrangements. The immuneACCESS repertoire file appears here via TCRdb, limited to in-frame rearrangements. These files lack a portion of the clones; in checked studies, under half of the deficit traces to unresolved V genes, and the cause of the others is not known. D and trimming were read from the DNA, whereas the V and J calls and clone size are those reported in that table. This sample comprises around 270,000 clones, 84% of them detected only once. Of the sample, approximately 1.4% falls within the top ten clones.

Samples from volunteer blood donors who had recovered from COVID-19 were contributed by a second Seattle source. Each collaborating institution followed its own protocols to collect whole blood in K2EDTA tubes. For TCRbeta analysis, collaborators shipped samples in one of three forms: frozen whole blood, isolated PBMCs, or DNA extracted from either of those sample types. This clone was seen a handful of times. The antigen this receptor binds is unknown. There are no base qualities to consult, and no much larger clone falls within one base. The identical CDR3 is also encoded by other nucleotide sequences in the sample. The CDR3, from cysteine to phenylalanine, totals 13 residues. Only the CDR3 portion is preserved as DNA: 39 bases, with reading frame beginning at the first base. Per the germline V gene, SGHDN is the CDR1 and FVKESK is the CDR2. At the junction V is shortened by 4 bases and J by 4 bases, with 7 bases in between.

This TCR was sampled from a woman in her 40s who had recovered from COVID-19. Sequences were obtained from peripheral blood. Recombination joined TRBV14 with TRBJ2-2, with no confidently assigned D gene. The CDR3 sequence is CASSLQITGELFF. At the DNA level, the sequence is TGTGCCAGCAGCCTGCAGATCACCGGGGAGCTGTTTTTT.